The present T cell receptor beta chain was sequenced within a study of cytomegalovirus exposure and HLA in healthy donors. Study background: Genotyping showed 81% of roughly 400 donors falling in the Caucasian-associated ancestry cluster.

The ends were cut back, 1 base at V and 5 bases at J, with 18 bases in the middle. Looked up from germline, CDR1 is LGHNA and CDR2 is YSLEER. The CDR3 spans 17 residues. Donors were nominally healthy when sampled, though unrecorded immune exposures were likely. A multiplex PCR was run with 60 Vbeta primers and 13 Jbeta primers. Assay used: immunoSEQ multiplex PCR; TCRdb lists only in-frame clones, some missing. The sample shows 180,000 or so clones, 82% of them seen only once. Sequenced sample: PBMCs. The TCR comes from a boy between 2 and 10 years old in good health and CMV-seronegative. The chain recombines TRBV4-3 with TRBJ1-5; TRBD1 is a possible D gene (6 bases). As DNA, the CDR3 is TGCGCCAGCAGCCAAGGATTGTGGGGGCAGCCCTATCAGCCCCAGCATTTT. Protein: CASSQGLWGQPYQPQHF.